This record covers a single T cell receptor (beta chain). This record comes from a study of blood T cell repertoires in COVID-19. The wider study: Samples representing acute and convalescent COVID-19 were sourced from the United States, Italy and Spain.

Only in-frame clones appear in the TCRdb table, and some are missing; sequencing was by immunoSEQ multiplex PCR. The profile shows roughly 250,000 clones, roughly 90% of them singletons. Adults between about 18 and 95 years of age took part from about 24 US areas. Participants were placed into cohorts based on the clinical history they reported. Sequenced: PBMCs or T cells enriched from blood (not recorded which). The receptor comes from a woman in her 30s with acute COVID-19.

Here the CDR3 reads CASSSDVAGAADTQYF. The CDR3 bases are TGTGCCAGCAGCTCAGACGTTGCGGGAGCTGCAGATACGCAGTATTTT. V and J are TRBV11-1 and TRBJ2-3; 7 bases match TRBD2. This CDR3 comprises 16 residues. Trimming cost V 4 bases and J 4 bases; bases outside gene matches: 11. Germline lookup yields CDR1 SGHAT and CDR2 FQDESV (reference sequence).